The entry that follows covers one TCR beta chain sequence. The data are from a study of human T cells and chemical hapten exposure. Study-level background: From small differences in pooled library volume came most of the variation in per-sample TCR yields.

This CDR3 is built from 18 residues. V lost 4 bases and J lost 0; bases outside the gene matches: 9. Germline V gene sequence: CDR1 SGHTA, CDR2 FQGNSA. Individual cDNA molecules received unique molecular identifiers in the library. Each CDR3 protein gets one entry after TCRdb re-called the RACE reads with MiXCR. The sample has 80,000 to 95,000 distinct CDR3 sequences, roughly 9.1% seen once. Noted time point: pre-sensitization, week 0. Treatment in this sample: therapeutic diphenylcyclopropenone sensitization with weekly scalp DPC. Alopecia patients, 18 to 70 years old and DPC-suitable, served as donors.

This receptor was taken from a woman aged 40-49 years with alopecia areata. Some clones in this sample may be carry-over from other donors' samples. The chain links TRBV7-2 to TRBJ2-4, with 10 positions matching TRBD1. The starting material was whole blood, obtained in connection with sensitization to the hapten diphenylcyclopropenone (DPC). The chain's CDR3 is CASSSTLDRGRAKNIQYF. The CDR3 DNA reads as TGTGCCAGCAGCTCCACCCTAGACAGGGGGCGAGCCAAAAACATTCAGTACTTC.